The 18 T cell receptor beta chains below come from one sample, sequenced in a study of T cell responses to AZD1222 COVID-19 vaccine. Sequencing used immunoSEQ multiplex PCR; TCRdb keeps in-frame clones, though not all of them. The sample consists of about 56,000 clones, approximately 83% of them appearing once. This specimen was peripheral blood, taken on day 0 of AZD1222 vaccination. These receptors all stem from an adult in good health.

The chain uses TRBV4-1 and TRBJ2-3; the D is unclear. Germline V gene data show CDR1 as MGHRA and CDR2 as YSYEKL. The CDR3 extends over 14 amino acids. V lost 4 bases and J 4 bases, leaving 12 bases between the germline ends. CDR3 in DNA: TGCGCCAGCAGCCGCGTCCCCCCCCCAGATACGCAGTATTTT. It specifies CASSRVPPPDTQYF.

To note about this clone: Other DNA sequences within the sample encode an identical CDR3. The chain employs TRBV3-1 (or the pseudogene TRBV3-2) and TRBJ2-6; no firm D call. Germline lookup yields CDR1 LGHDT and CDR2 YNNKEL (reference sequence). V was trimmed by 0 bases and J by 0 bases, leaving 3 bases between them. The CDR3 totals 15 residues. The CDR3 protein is CASSQDASGANVLTF. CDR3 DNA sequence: TGTGCCAGCAGCCAAGATGCCTCTGGGGCCAACGTCCTGACTTTC.

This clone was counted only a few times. CDR3 protein: CARSFNSGNSNQPQHF. CDR3 coding DNA: TGTGCCAGAAGCTTTAACTCCGGGAATAGCAATCAGCCCCAGCATTTT. The gene calls are TRBV5-3 and TRBJ1-5; D gene uncertain. TRBV5-3 is assigned to the ORF class and has an uncertain function. The germline V and J ends were trimmed by 2 bases and 0 bases, with 12 bases remaining between them. This CDR3 comprises 16 residues.

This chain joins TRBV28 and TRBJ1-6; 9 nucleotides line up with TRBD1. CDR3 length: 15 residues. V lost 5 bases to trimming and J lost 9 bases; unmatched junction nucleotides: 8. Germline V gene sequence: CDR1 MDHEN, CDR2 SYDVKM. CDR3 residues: CASSRTGQGSSPLHF. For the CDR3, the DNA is TGTGCCAGCAGTCGGACCGGACAGGGGAGTTCACCCCTCCACTTT.

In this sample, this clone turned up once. The DNA for the CDR3 is TGTGCCAGCAGCCCGGTCGGGCGACAGAGGTTTTATAGCAATCAGCCCCAGCATTTT. Protein product: CASSPVGRQRFYSNQPQHF. This chain uses TRBV7-8 with TRBJ1-5, with D tentatively TRBD1 (5 bases). The V end was cut by 5 bases, the J end by 0 bases, with 23 bases between. CDR1 is SGHVS and CDR2 is FQNEAQ in the germline V gene. This CDR3 is built from 19 residues. Using reference TRBV7-8 and TRBJ1-5 for the parts outside the CDR3, the full variable domain is GAGVSQSPRYKVAKRGQDVALRCDPISGHVSLFWYQQALGQGPEFLTYFQNEAQLDKSGLPSDRFFAERPEGSVSTLKIQRTQQEDSAVYLCASSPVGRQRFYSNQPQHFGDGTRLSIL.

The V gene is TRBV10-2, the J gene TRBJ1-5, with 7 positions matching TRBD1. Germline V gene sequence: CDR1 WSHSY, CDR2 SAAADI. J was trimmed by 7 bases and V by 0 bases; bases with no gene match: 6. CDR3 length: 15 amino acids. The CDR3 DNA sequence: TGCGCCAGCAGTGAGTCGGGGACAGCCCAGCAGCCCCAGCATTTT. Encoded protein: CASSESGTAQQPQHF.

CDR3 sequence (DNA): TGTGCCAGCAGCCGAACCGGGACGGCAACTAATGAAAAACTGTTTTTT. It yields the protein CASSRTGTATNEKLFF. The genes are TRBV11-2 and TRBJ1-4; tentative D call: TRBD1 (5 bases). The CDR3 length is 16 residues. Germline V gene sequence: CDR1 SGHAT, CDR2 FQNNGV. Between the trimmed V and J ends, which lost 5 bases and 0 bases, there was a span of 13 bases.

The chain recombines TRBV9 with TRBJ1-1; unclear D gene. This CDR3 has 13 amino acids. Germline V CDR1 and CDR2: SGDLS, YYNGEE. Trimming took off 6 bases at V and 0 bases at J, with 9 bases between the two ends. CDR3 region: CASKPLLNTEAFF. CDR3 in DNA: TGTGCCAGCAAGCCCCTCTTGAACACTGAAGCTTTCTTT.

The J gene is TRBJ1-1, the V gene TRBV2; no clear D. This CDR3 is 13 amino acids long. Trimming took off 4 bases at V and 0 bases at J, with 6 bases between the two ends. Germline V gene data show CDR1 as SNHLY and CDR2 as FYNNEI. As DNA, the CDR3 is TGTGCCAGCAGTGGGCACATGAACACTGAAGCTTTCTTT. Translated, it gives CASSGHMNTEAFF.

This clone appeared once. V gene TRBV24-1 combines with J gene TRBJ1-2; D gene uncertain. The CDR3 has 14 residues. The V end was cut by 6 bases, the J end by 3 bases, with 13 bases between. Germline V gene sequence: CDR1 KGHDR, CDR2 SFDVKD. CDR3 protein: CATSTQWADYGYTF. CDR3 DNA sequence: TGTGCCACCAGTACCCAGTGGGCAGACTATGGCTACACCTTC.

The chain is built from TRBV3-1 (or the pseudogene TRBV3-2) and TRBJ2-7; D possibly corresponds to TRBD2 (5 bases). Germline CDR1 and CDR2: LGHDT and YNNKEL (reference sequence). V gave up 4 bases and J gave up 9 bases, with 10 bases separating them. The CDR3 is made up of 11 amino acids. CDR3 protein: CASSRGRGQYF. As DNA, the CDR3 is TGTGCCAGCAGCCGAGGACGGGGGCAGTACTTC.

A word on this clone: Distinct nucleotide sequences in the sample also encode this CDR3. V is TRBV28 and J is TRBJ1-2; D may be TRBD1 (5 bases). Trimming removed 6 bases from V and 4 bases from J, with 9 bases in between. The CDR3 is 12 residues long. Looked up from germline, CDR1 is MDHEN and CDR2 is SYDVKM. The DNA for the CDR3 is TGTGCCAGCAGAGCGGGGGGCTATGGCTACACCTTC. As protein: CASRAGGYGYTF.

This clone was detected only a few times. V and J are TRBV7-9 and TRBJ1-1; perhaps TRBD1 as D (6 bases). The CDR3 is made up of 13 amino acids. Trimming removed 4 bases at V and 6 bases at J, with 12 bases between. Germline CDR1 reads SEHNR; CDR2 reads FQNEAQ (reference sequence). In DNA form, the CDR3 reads TGTGCCAGCAGCTACACAGGGTGGTCTGAAGCTTTCTTT. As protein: CASSYTGWSEAFF.

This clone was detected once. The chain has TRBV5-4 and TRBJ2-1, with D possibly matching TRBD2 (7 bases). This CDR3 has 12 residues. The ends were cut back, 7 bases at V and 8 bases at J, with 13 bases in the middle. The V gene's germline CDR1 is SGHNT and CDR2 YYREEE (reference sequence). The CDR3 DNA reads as TGTGCCAGCGGGGGGGCCAGGGATGAGCAGTTCTTC. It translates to CASGGARDEQFF.

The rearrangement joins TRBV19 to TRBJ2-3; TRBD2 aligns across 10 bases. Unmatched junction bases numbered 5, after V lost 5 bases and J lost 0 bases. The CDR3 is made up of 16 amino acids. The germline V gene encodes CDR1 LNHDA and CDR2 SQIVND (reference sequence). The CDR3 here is CASSAERGGSTDTQYF. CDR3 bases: TGTGCCAGTAGTGCCGAGCGGGGGGGAAGCACAGATACGCAGTATTTT.

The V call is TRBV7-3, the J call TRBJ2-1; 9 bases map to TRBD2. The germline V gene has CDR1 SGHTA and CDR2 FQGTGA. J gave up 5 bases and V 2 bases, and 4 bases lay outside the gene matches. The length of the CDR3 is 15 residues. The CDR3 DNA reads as TGTGCCAGCAGCTTACTAGCGGGGAGTCACAATGAGCAGTTCTTC. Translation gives CASSLLAGSHNEQFF.

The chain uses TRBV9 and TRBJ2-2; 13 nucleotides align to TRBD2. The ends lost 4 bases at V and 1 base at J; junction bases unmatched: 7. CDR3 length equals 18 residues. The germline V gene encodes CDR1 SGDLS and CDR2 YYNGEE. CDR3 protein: CASSSRTSGGQNTGELFF. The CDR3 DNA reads TGTGCCAGCAGCTCTCGGACTAGCGGGGGTCAGAACACCGGGGAGCTGTTTTTT.

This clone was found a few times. The DNA of the CDR3 is TGCGCCAGCAGCGGTAGGACAGGGAGTAGCTATGGCTACACCTTC. Translation gives CASSGRTGSSYGYTF. The V call is TRBV5-1, the J call TRBJ1-2; TRBD1 matches at 8 bases. CDR3 length: 15 residues. Germline V gene sequence: CDR1 SGHRS, CDR2 YFSETQ. Unmatched junction bases numbered 9, after V lost 4 bases and J lost 4 bases.